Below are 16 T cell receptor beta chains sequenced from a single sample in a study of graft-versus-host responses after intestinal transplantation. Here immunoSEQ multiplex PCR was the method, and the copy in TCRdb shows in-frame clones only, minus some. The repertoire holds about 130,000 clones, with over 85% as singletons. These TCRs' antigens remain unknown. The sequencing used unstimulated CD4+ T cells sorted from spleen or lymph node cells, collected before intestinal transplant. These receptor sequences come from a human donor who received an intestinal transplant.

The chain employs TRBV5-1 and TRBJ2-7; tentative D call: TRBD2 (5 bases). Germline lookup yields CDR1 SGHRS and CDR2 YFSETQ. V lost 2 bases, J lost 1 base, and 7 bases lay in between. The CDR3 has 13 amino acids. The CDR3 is CASSFGISYEQYF. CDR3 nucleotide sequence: TGCGCCAGCAGCTTCGGGATTTCCTACGAGCAGTACTTC.

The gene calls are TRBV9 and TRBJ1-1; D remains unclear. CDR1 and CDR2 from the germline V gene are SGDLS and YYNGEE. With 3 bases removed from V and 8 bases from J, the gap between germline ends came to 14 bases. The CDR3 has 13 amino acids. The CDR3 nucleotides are TGTGCCAGCAGCGCCGCCCCGGCCTCGGAAGCTTTCTTT. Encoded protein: CASSAAPASEAFF.

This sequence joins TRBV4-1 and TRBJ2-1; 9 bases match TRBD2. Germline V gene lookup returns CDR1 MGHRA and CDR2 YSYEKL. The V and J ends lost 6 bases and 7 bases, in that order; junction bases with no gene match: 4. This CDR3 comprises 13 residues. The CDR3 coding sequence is TGCGCCAGCAGTCTGGGACTAGCAAATGAGCAGTTCTTC. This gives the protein CASSLGLANEQFF.

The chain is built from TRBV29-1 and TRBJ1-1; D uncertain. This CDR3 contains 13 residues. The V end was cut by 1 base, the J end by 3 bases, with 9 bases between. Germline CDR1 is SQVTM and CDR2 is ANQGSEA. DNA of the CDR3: TGCAGCGTTGAAGGCCGCTCGTACACTGAAGCTTTCTTT. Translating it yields CSVEGRSYTEAFF.

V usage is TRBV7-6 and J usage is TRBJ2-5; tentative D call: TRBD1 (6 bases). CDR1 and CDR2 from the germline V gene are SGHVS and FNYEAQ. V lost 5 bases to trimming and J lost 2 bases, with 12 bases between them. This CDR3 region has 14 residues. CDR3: CASSPYREQETQYF. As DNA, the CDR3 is TGTGCCAGCAGCCCTTACAGGGAGCAAGAGACCCAGTACTTC.

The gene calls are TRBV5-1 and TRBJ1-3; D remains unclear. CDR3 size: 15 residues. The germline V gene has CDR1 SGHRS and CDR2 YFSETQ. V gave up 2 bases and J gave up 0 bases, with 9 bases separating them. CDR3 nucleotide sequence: TGCGCCAGCAGCTTCGACAAAAACTCTGGAAACACCATATATTTT. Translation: CASSFDKNSGNTIYF.

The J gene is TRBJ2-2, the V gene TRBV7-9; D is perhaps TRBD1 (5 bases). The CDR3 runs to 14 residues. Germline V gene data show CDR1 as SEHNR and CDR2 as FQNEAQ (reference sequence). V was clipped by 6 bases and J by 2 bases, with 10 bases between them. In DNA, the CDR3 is TGTGCCAGCAGACAGGCCCACAACACCGGGGAGCTGTTTTTT. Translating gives CASRQAHNTGELFF.

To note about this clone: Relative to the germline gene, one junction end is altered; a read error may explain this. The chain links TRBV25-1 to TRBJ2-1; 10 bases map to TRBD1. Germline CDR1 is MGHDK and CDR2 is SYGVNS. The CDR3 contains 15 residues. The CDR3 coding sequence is TGTGCCAGCAGTGAATATGCCGGGACAGGGGACGTCCAGGTCTTC. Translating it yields CASSEYAGTGDVQVF.

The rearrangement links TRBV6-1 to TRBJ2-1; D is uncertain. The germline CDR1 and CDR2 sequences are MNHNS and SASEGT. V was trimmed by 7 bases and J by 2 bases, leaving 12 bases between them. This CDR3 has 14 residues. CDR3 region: CASTRQLAYNEQFF. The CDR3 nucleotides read TGTGCCAGCACCCGGCAGCTGGCCTACAATGAGCAGTTCTTC.

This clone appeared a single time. CDR3 amino acids: CASSLGGTGGNEQFF. The CDR3 region has the DNA TGCGCCAGCAGCTTGGGTGGGACAGGGGGCAATGAGCAGTTCTTC. The rearrangement uses TRBV5-1 and TRBJ2-1; 11 nucleotides match TRBD1. CDR1 SGHRS and CDR2 YFSETQ come from the germline V gene. V was pared by 0 bases and J by 6 bases, with 2 bases of the junction left unmatched. The CDR3 runs to 15 residues.

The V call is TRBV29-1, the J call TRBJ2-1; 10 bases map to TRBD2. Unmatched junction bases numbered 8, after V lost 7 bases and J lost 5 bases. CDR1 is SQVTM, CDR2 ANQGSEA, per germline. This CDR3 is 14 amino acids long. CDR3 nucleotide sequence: TGCAGCGGATCCTTAGCGGGGGGCCACAATGAGCAGTTCTTC. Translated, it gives CSGSLAGGHNEQFF.

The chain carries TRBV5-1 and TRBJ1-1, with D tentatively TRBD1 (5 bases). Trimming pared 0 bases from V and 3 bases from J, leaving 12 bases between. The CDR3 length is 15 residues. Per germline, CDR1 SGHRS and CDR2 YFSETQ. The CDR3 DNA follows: TGCGCCAGCAGCTTGGTTGGGGGGGGTTACACTGAAGCTTTCTTT. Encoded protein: CASSLVGGGYTEAFF. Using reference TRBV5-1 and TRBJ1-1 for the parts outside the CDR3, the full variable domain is KAGVTQTPRYLIKTRGQQVTLSCSPISGHRSVSWYQQTPGQGLQFLFEYFSETQRNKGNFPGRFSGRQFSNSRSEMNVSTLELGDSALYLCASSLVGGGYTEAFFGQGTRLTVV.

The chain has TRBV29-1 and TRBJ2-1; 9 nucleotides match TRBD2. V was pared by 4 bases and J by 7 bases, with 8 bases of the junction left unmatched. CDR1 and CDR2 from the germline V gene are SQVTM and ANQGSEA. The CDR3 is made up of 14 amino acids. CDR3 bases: TGCAGCGTTGCTAGCGGGACCCCTAGGAATGAGCAGTTCTTC. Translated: CSVASGTPRNEQFF.

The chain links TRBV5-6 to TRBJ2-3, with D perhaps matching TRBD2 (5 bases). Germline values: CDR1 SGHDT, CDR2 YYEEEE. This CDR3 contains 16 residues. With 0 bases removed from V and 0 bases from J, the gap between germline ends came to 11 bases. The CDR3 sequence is CASSLGSLASTDTQYF. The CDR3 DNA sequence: TGTGCCAGCAGCTTGGGTTCCCTAGCTAGCACAGATACGCAGTATTTT. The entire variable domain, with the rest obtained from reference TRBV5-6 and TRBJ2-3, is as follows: DAGVTQSPTHLIKTRGQQVTLRCSPKSGHDTVSWYQQALGQGPQFIFQYYEEEERQRGNFPDRFSGHQFPNYSSELNVNALLLGDSALYLCASSLGSLASTDTQYFGPGTRLTVL.

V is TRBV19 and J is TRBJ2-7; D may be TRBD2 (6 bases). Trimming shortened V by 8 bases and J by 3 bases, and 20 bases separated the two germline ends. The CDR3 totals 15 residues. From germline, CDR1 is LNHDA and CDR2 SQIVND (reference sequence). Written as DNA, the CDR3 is TGTGCCAGTGGATCCCAAAAAGGAGGGAGCTACGAGCAGTACTTC. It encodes CASGSQKGGSYEQYF.

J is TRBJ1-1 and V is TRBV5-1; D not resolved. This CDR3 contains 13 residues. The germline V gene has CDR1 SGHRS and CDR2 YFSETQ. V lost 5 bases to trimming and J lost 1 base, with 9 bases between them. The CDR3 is CASSTDGNTEAFF. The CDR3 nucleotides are TGCGCCAGCAGTACGGACGGGAACACTGAAGCTTTCTTT.